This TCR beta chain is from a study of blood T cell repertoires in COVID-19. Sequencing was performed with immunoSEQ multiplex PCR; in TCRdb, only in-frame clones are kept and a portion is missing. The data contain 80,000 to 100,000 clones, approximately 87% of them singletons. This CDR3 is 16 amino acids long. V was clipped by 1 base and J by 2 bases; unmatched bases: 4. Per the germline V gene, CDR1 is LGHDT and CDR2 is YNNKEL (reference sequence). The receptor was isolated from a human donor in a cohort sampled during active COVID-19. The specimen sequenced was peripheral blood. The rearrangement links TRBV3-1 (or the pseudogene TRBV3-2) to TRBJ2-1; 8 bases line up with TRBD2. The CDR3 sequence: CASSQGRGRTYNEQFF. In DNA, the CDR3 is TGTGCCAGCAGCCAAGGACGCGGGAGGACCTACAATGAGCAGTTCTTC.